The sample holds a few counts of the clone carrying this TCR beta chain. Its antigen remains unknown. This entry is derived from a study of spatial heterogeneity in lung cancer. Study-level information: A module score for T cells, taken from matched bulk RNA-seq, correlated strongly with TCR transcript counts in tumor regions. Whole-study findings and limits: Mutation counts in tumors were tracked by counts of expanded intratumoral alpha and beta TCRs.

Germline loops: CDR1 SEHNR, CDR2 FQNEAQ (reference sequence). V lost 5 bases to trimming and J lost 8 bases; unmatched junction nucleotides: 12. The length of the CDR3 is 14 residues. TCR cDNA molecules were tagged individually, and each one carried a unique molecular identifier. Using its own MiXCR run on the 5' RACE reads, TCRdb lists one record per CDR3 protein. The table has about 3,100 distinct CDR3 sequences, roughly 8% seen once. As to time point: sample taken at primary tumor resection. Unsorted tumor, nontumor lung tissue or cryopreserved PBMC supplied the whole RNA. The chain uses TRBV7-9 and TRBJ2-7; 7 bases align to TRBD1. This TCR came from a male donor with early-stage non-small cell lung cancer. The sample was lung tumor tissue, taken at surgery. The CDR3 DNA sequence: TGTGCCAGCAGCGTAGGGACAGCAGCTGGGAAGCAGTACTTC. This gives the protein CASSVGTAAGKQYF.